This TCR beta chain is drawn from a study of blood T cell repertoires in COVID-19. Study information: Sites in the United States, Italy and Spain provided acute and convalescent COVID-19 samples.

The data were produced by immunoSEQ multiplex PCR, yet TCRdb's version contains in-frame clones alone and is incomplete. Counted here are roughly 140,000 clones, roughly 88% occurring once; the ten biggest clones make up roughly 30%. CDR3 size: 11 residues. V dropped 11 bases and J dropped 2 bases, with 9 bases sitting between them. Germline V CDR1 and CDR2: SNHLY, FYNNEI. The material sequenced was peripheral blood. The clonotype was recovered from a human donor in a cohort sampled during active COVID-19. The chain uses TRBV2 and TRBJ2-5, with D maybe TRBD2 (5 bases). The CDR3 DNA reads as TGTGCCTCCCGGGGTCAAGAGACCCAGTACTTC. Translated, it gives CASRGQETQYF.